This T cell receptor beta chain was retrieved from a study of blood T cell repertoires in COVID-19. Study-wide background: Acute and convalescent COVID-19 specimens originated in the United States, Italy and Spain. The analysed material was cDNA or gDNA that came from T cells, B-cell-depleted T cells, or PBMCs.

In the study's own analysis: Quantification of nucleated cells was approximated via reference gene primer amplification. The table came from immunoSEQ multiplex PCR; TCRdb's copy has only in-frame clones and leaves some out. V and J calls and clone size follow that table, whereas D and trimming were derived from the DNA. Of 80,000 to 95,000 clones listed, about nine tenths are singletons. The CDR3 is 15 amino acids. The germline V gene has CDR1 MNHEY and CDR2 SVGAGI. V lost 2 bases and J 0 bases, leaving 9 bases between the germline ends. The sequence derives from an older woman with acute or convalescent COVID-19. The chain combines TRBV6-5 with TRBJ2-3, with D perhaps matching TRBD2 (5 bases). The sequenced sample was peripheral blood. CDR3 coding DNA: TGTGCCAGCAGTTACGGGAGAACTAGCACAGATACGCAGTATTTT. Its translation: CASSYGRTSTDTQYF.